The 6 T cell receptor beta chains given below trace back to one sample, sequenced in a study of T cells after yellow fever vaccination. TCRdb recomputed calls from the 5' RACE reads with MiXCR, one row per CDR3 protein. Here the sample spans about 510,000 distinct CDR3 sequences, roughly 22% being singletons. The sequencing used PBMCs, collected less than 25 days after the first yellow fever vaccination. The receptors here all came from a man aged 18 to 29 who received the YFV17D yellow fever vaccine.

This clonotype has a handful of counts. The V and J genes are TRBV6-5 and TRBJ2-3, with 15 bases matching TRBD2. This CDR3 is 18 amino acids long. Germline V gene sequence: CDR1 MNHEY, CDR2 SVGAGI. Trimming took 1 base from V and 4 from J; bases not matched to a gene: 6. The CDR3 nucleotides are TGTGCCAGCAGTTACTTACGCGGACTAGCGGGGGGGGCAGATACGCAGTATTTT. Translated, it gives CASSYLRGLAGGADTQYF.

This clonotype has only a few counts. V gene TRBV5-1 combines with J gene TRBJ2-3, with D unresolved. Germline-derived CDR1 and CDR2 are SGHRS and YFSETQ. This CDR3 comprises 14 residues. With 9 bases removed from V and 7 bases from J, the gap between germline ends came to 21 bases. The CDR3 sequence: CATQERVPPYTQYF. CDR3 DNA sequence: TGCGCCACCCAGGAAAGGGTCCCTCCCTATACGCAGTATTTT.

The rearrangement uses TRBV7-2 and TRBJ2-5; either TRBD1 or TRBD2 may supply D (5 bases each). The CDR3 is 12 residues long. Per the germline V gene, CDR1 is SGHTA and CDR2 is FQGNSA. V was shortened by 3 bases and J by 7 bases, with 9 bases between the two germline ends. The chain's CDR3 is CASSFPGGTQYF. The CDR3 bases are TGTGCCAGCAGCTTCCCTGGGGGGACCCAGTACTTC.

The CDR3 nucleotides read TGCGCCAGCAGCCCTTTAACAGAGGGTGAGCAGTTCTTC. Amino acids: CASSPLTEGEQFF. The chain is built from TRBV4-3 and TRBJ2-1; the D gene is possibly TRBD2 (5 bases). This CDR3 is built from 13 residues. Trimming shortened V by 4 bases and J by 9 bases, and 13 bases separated the two germline ends. The germline CDR1 and CDR2 sequences are LGHNA and YSLEER.

This chain connects TRBV7-2 to TRBJ1-1; D unresolved. This CDR3 has 13 residues. CDR1 SGHTA and CDR2 FQGNSA come from the germline V gene. Trimming took 4 bases from V and 4 from J, leaving 10 bases between them. CDR3 bases: TGTGCCAGCAGCTCCCAGTCTTTCACTGAAGCTTTCTTT. Translating it yields CASSSQSFTEAFF.

The CDR3 spells CASSQIAGGLNEQFF. In DNA form, the CDR3 reads TGTGCCAGCAGCCAAATAGCGGGGGGGCTTAATGAGCAGTTCTTC. The gene calls are TRBV5-8 and TRBJ2-1, with TRBD2 matching 11 bases. The V and J ends lost 4 bases and 7 bases, in that order; junction bases with no gene match: 7. Germline loops: CDR1 SGHTS, CDR2 YDEGEE. This CDR3 region has 15 residues.